A single sample is the source of the 16 T cell receptor beta chains below, sequenced in a study of blood T cell repertoires in COVID-19 (TCRdb year 2020). The library came from the immunoSEQ multiplex PCR assay. TCRdb limited this immuneACCESS table to in-frame rearrangements with V and J called. A share of clones is missing; checked studies link under half to unresolved V genes, and the rest is unexplained. A total of about 300,000 clones appear in this sample, 88% of them only once. In total, the top ten clones hold 5.5% to 7% of the sample. What was sequenced was peripheral blood. The source is a woman in her 30s who had recovered from COVID-19.

This chain uses TRBV10-1 with TRBJ2-7; D unresolved. The CDR3 contains 13 residues. The germline V gene encodes CDR1 WNHNN and CDR2 SYGVQD (reference sequence). Deletions cut 3 bases from V and 2 bases from J, with 8 bases between. Here the CDR3 DNA reads TGCGCCAGCAGTGAACAGACAACCTACGAGCAGTACTTC. Translating it yields CASSEQTTYEQYF.

The DNA for the CDR3 is TGTGCCAGCAGCCAAGGGAGAGCTAACTATGGCTACACCTTC. Its translation: CASSQGRANYGYTF. The chain has TRBV3-1 (or the pseudogene TRBV3-2) and TRBJ1-2; D remains ambiguous. Germline V gives CDR1 LGHDT, CDR2 YNNKEL (reference sequence). The V end lost 1 base, the J end lost 0 bases, and 6 bases lay between the germline ends. The CDR3 contains 14 residues.

This clone was found a few times. V and J are TRBV12-5 and TRBJ1-2; 9 nucleotides line up with TRBD1. The CDR3 sequence is 14 residues long. V shed 3 bases, J shed 7 bases, and the junction held 6 bases outside the gene matches. From germline, CDR1 is LGHNT and CDR2 FRNRAP. The CDR3 region is CASGFTGTGFGYTF. In nucleotides, the CDR3 is TGTGCTAGTGGTTTTACCGGGACAGGGTTTGGCTACACCTTC.

The chain combines TRBV6-6 with TRBJ2-5; the D is unclear. Germline V gene lookup returns CDR1 MNHNY and CDR2 SVGAGI (reference sequence). This CDR3 has 14 residues. V dropped 0 bases and J dropped 7 bases, with 12 bases sitting between them. The CDR3 nucleotides read TGTGCCAGCAGTTACTCGAAGTTGTCGGGGACCCAGTACTTC. Protein: CASSYSKLSGTQYF.

The CDR3: CASSESGGATEAFF. The CDR3 region has the DNA TGTGCCAGCAGTGAATCGGGGGGCGCGACTGAAGCTTTCTTT. The J gene is TRBJ1-1, the V gene TRBV6-1; the D gene is possibly TRBD1 (6 bases). The CDR3 is 14 amino acids. Trimming stripped 2 bases from V and 5 bases from J, with 12 bases between. CDR1 and CDR2 from the germline V gene are MNHNS and SASEGT.

The chain joins TRBV30 to TRBJ1-2; D not certain. Germline V lookup: CDR1 GTSNPN, CDR2 SVGIG (reference sequence). Trimming stripped 5 bases from V and 0 bases from J, with 16 bases between. CDR3 length: 15 residues. CDR3 sequence: CAWGGYAVPNYGYTF. Here the CDR3 DNA reads TGTGCCTGGGGAGGGTATGCGGTTCCTAACTATGGCTACACCTTC.

CDR3 coding DNA: TGTGCCAGCAGCCGGGGGACAGGGAACTATGGCTACACCTTC. Its protein is CASSRGTGNYGYTF. V usage is TRBV3-1 (or the pseudogene TRBV3-2) and J usage is TRBJ1-2; 9 positions match TRBD1. Losses at the gene ends were 4 bases for V and 2 bases for J; bases not matched to a gene: 2. The CDR3 covers 14 residues. CDR1 is LGHDT, CDR2 YNNKEL, per germline (reference sequence).

The rearrangement joins TRBV7-2 to TRBJ1-1; possible D gene TRBD1, 5 bases. This CDR3 region has 16 residues. Looked up from germline, CDR1 is SGHTA and CDR2 is FQGNSA. The V gene lost 2 bases and the J gene lost 10 bases, with 23 bases spanning the gap. The CDR3 nucleotides are TGTGCCAGCAGCTTATTTGGAAGTGAGGGGACTGGCCGAGCTTTCTTT. It specifies CASSLFGSEGTGRAFF.

This chain links TRBV28 with TRBJ2-7, with 10 bases fitting TRBD2. The CDR3 sequence is 14 residues long. Germline CDR1 is MDHEN and CDR2 is SYDVKM. V lost 6 bases and J lost 2; bases outside the gene matches: 4. The CDR3: CASRIAGGTYEQYF. DNA of the CDR3: TGTGCCAGCAGGATAGCGGGGGGAACCTACGAGCAGTACTTC.

CDR3 residues: CASTCHSPGGCTSTDTQYF. The CDR3 bases are TGTGCCAGCACTTGCCACTCACCGGGGGGATGTACTAGCACAGATACGCAGTATTTT. The V call is TRBV3-1 (or the pseudogene TRBV3-2), the J call TRBJ2-3, with 7 bases identical to TRBD2. Germline V gene sequence: CDR1 LGHDT, CDR2 YNNKEL (reference sequence). V lost 7 bases to trimming and J lost 0 bases; unmatched junction nucleotides: 19. This CDR3 contains 19 residues.

The chain has TRBV7-3 and TRBJ2-2; TRBD2 aligns across 7 bases. V trimming: 4 bases; J trimming: 7 bases; junction bases outside the gene matches: 15. The CDR3 spans 17 residues. Germline V gene lookup returns CDR1 SGHTA and CDR2 FQGTGA. The CDR3: CASSSIPLGGGFGELFF. The DNA of the CDR3 is TGTGCCAGCAGCTCAATCCCCTTGGGGGGGGGTTTCGGGGAGCTGTTTTTT.

This chain connects TRBV28 to TRBJ1-1, with 8 positions matching TRBD1. This CDR3 spans 14 amino acids. CDR1 and CDR2 (germline): MDHEN, SYDVKM. V dropped 5 bases and J dropped 7; count of bases not matched to a gene: 9. The CDR3 DNA is TGTGCCAGCAGTGCGGACAGGGTGGTTAATGAAGCTTTCTTT. It yields the protein CASSADRVVNEAFF. The full variable domain, its missing parts supplied by reference TRBV28 and TRBJ1-1, is DVKVTQSSRYLVKRTGEKVFLECVQDMDHENMFWYRQDPGLGLRLIYFSYDVKMKEKGDIPEGYSVSREKKERFSLILESASTNQTSMYLCASSADRVVNEAFFGQGTRLTVV.

The chain employs TRBV5-6 and TRBJ1-2; D is uncertain. Germline values: CDR1 SGHDT, CDR2 YYEEEE. This CDR3 is built from 16 residues. V lost 4 bases, J lost 4 bases, and 20 bases lay in between. CDR3 DNA sequence: TGTGCCAGCAGCCGTACTGCCACGGGGAGCGGCTATGGCTACACCTTC. It encodes CASSRTATGSGYGYTF.

This sequence joins TRBV7-9 and TRBJ2-7, with 7 positions matching TRBD1. V gave up 5 bases and J gave up 5 bases; unmatched junction bases: 12. Germline loops: CDR1 SEHNR, CDR2 FQNEAQ (reference sequence). The length of the CDR3 is 15 residues. The CDR3 loop is CASSLPTGSDHEQYF. The CDR3 DNA sequence: TGTGCCAGCAGCCTACCGACAGGGTCTGACCACGAGCAGTACTTC. Variable domain in full (rest from reference TRBV7-9 and TRBJ2-7): DTGVSQNPRHKITKRGQNVTFRCDPISEHNRLYWYRQTLGQGPEFLTYFQNEAQLEKSRLLSDRFSAERPKGSFSTLEIQRTEQGDSAMYLCASSLPTGSDHEQYFGPGTRLTVT.

The chain links TRBV5-4 to TRBJ2-3; D call uncertain. The CDR3 is made up of 14 amino acids. With 2 bases removed from V and 2 bases from J, the gap between germline ends came to 9 bases. Per the germline V gene, CDR1 is SGHNT and CDR2 is YYREEE (reference sequence). CDR3 coding DNA: TGTGCCAGCAGCTTCGTCACAGCCACAGATACGCAGTATTTT. This codes for CASSFVTATDTQYF.

The rearrangement joins TRBV28 to TRBJ1-6, with D hard to call. The ends were cut back, 5 bases at V and 10 bases at J, with 15 bases in the middle. Germline CDR1 reads MDHEN; CDR2 reads SYDVKM. The CDR3 loop spans 14 amino acids. The CDR3 region has the DNA TGTGCCAGCAGTCCCGCCCGGGATTGGTCACCCCTCCACTTT. Encoded protein: CASSPARDWSPLHF.